The 23 T cell receptor beta chains presented below share a single source sample, sequenced in a study of immune evolution from preneoplasia to lung adenocarcinoma. Profiling relied on immunoSEQ multiplex PCR, and the TCRdb table lists in-frame clones only, not all of them. The profile shows around 10,000 clones, about four fifths of them singletons. Sequenced sample: FFPE minimally invasive lung adenocarcinoma tissue. These receptor sequences come from a person aged 55-80 years with lung adenocarcinoma.

The chain employs TRBV2 and TRBJ2-5; possibly TRBD1 for D (6 bases). Germline V gene lookup returns CDR1 SNHLY and CDR2 FYNNEI. Trimming removed 7 bases from V and 7 bases from J, with 19 bases in between. This CDR3 spans 14 amino acids. The CDR3 nucleotides read TGTGCCAGCACCTGGGGGCAAAATATAGGGACCCAGTACTTC. This gives the protein CASTWGQNIGTQYF.

This chain joins TRBV18 and TRBJ1-2; D gene uncertain. V was shortened by 6 bases and J by 4 bases, with 12 bases between the two germline ends. Germline loops: CDR1 KGHSH, CDR2 LQKENI. The CDR3 spans 13 residues. The CDR3 bases are TGTGCCAGCTCGCCAGACGGCTCCTATGGCTACACCTTC. Its translation: CASSPDGSYGYTF.

V usage is TRBV11-2 and J usage is TRBJ1-1; the match to TRBD1 covers 8 bases. Germline-derived CDR1 and CDR2 are SGHAT and FQNNGV. This CDR3 spans 12 amino acids. J was trimmed by 5 bases and V by 10 bases; bases with no gene match: 6. This CDR3 reads CATQGEGTEAFF. CDR3 nucleotides: TGTGCCACACAGGGGGAGGGAACTGAAGCTTTCTTT.

This clone appeared once. The chain carries TRBV29-1 and TRBJ2-3; D ambiguous. V lost 5 bases to trimming and J lost 3 bases, with 18 bases between them. This CDR3 has 15 residues. CDR1 is SQVTM, CDR2 ANQGSEA, per germline. The CDR3: CSVTTAYGRTDTQYF. Here the CDR3 DNA reads TGCAGCGTTACTACAGCGTATGGACGAACAGATACGCAGTATTTT.

The rearrangement uses TRBV7-3 and TRBJ2-3; D is ambiguous. The germline gives CDR1 SGHTA, CDR2 FQGTGA. The V and J ends lost 0 bases and 6 bases respectively, with 10 bases between them. This CDR3 is built from 14 residues. CDR3 sequence: CASSLTGPPDTQYF. For the CDR3, the DNA is TGTGCCAGCAGCTTAACCGGGCCCCCCGATACGCAGTATTTT.

V is TRBV5-5 and J is TRBJ1-1, with 7 bases aligning to TRBD1. The CDR3 loop spans 13 amino acids. Germline assignment: CDR1 SGHKS and CDR2 YYEKEE (reference sequence). V shed 1 base and J 3 bases; nucleotides not matched to a gene: 0. The CDR3 loop reads CASSLTGDTEAFF. CDR3 coding DNA: TGTGCCAGCAGCTTGACAGGGGACACTGAAGCTTTCTTT.

This chain links TRBV5-6 with TRBJ1-4, with D tentatively TRBD1 (5 bases). CDR1 and CDR2 from the germline V gene are SGHDT and YYEEEE. This CDR3 has 13 residues. V gave up 2 bases and J gave up 8 bases, with 10 bases separating them. CDR3 loop: CASSFIKGEKLFF. CDR3 nucleotides: TGTGCCAGCAGCTTCATCAAGGGGGAAAAACTGTTTTTT.

CDR3 in DNA: TGTGCCAGCAGTGAAAGGGCAGGGAGAAATGAAAAACTGTTTTTT. This codes for CASSERAGRNEKLFF. V gene TRBV6-1 combines with J gene TRBJ1-4, with D possibly matching TRBD1 (5 bases). V dropped 2 bases and J dropped 5 bases, with 12 bases sitting between them. There are 15 residues in the CDR3. Germline-derived CDR1 and CDR2 are MNHNS and SASEGT.

V usage is TRBV27 and J usage is TRBJ2-5, with D hard to call. This CDR3 is built from 14 residues. V was trimmed by 2 bases and J by 5 bases, leaving 12 bases between them. CDR1 is MNHEY, CDR2 SMNVEV, per germline (reference sequence). This CDR3 is CASSLRVGWETQYF. As DNA, the CDR3 is TGTGCCAGCAGTTTAAGGGTTGGATGGGAGACCCAGTACTTC.

This rearrangement joins TRBV9 to TRBJ1-1, with a possible D match to TRBD1 (6 bases). V shed 4 bases and J shed 4 bases, with 14 bases lying between them. The length of the CDR3 is 14 residues. CDR1 and CDR2 (germline): SGDLS, YYNGEE. CDR3 DNA sequence: TGTGCCAGCAGCCGGGGGGGCGTCGGCACTGAAGCTTTCTTT. Translating gives CASSRGGVGTEAFF. The whole variable domain, filled in from reference TRBV9 and TRBJ1-1, reads DSGVTQTPKHLITATGQRVTLRCSPRSGDLSVYWYQQSLDQGLQFLIQYYNGEERAKGNILERFSAQQFPDLHSELNLSSLELGDSALYFCASSRGGVGTEAFFGQGTRLTVV.

The chain couples TRBV10-3 to TRBJ2-3, with a weak D call TRBD2 (6 bases). CDR3 size: 16 residues. From germline, CDR1 is ENHRY and CDR2 SYGVKD. Trimming took off 2 bases at V and 2 bases at J, with 14 bases between the two ends. CDR3 protein: CAISEVTSHTTDTQYF. DNA for the CDR3: TGTGCCATCAGTGAGGTTACTAGCCATACCACAGATACGCAGTATTTT.

The rearrangement joins TRBV6-5 to TRBJ1-5, with 9 bases fitting TRBD1. With V trimmed by 9 bases and J by 6 bases, 3 bases remained unmatched. CDR1 is MNHEY, CDR2 SVGAGI, per germline. The CDR3 is 12 residues long. The CDR3 sequence: CASPGQGQPQHF. In nucleotides, the CDR3 is TGTGCCAGTCCGGGACAGGGTCAGCCCCAGCATTTT.

This clone has more than one count but fewer than ten. The genes are TRBV2 and TRBJ2-3; D possibly corresponds to TRBD2 (5 bases). In germline, CDR1 is SNHLY, CDR2 FYNNEI. The CDR3 has 15 residues. Trimming removed 4 bases at V and 1 base at J, with 12 bases between. The CDR3 DNA reads TGTGCCAGCAGTGTGCGTCGGGGTGGCACAGATACGCAGTATTTT. Translation: CASSVRRGGTDTQYF.

This chain joins TRBV7-8 and TRBJ1-2; tentative D call: TRBD1 (6 bases). Germline V gene data show CDR1 as SGHVS and CDR2 as FQNEAQ. Trimming removed 5 bases from V and 5 bases from J, with 12 bases in between. CDR3 size: 13 residues. As DNA, the CDR3 is TGTGCCAGCAGCGCTACTACAGGGTATGGCTACACCTTC. Translation gives CASSATTGYGYTF. Complete variable domain (other parts from reference TRBV7-8 and TRBJ1-2): GAGVSQSPRYKVAKRGQDVALRCDPISGHVSLFWYQQALGQGPEFLTYFQNEAQLDKSGLPSDRFFAERPEGSVSTLKIQRTQQEDSAVYLCASSATTGYGYTFGSGTRLTVV.

The chain employs TRBV5-1 and TRBJ1-2; the match to TRBD1 covers 7 bases. Germline CDR1 and CDR2: SGHRS and YFSETQ. The ends lost 3 bases at V and 5 bases at J; junction bases unmatched: 10. CDR3 length equals 15 residues. CDR3 in amino acids: CASSSAPGQPYGYTF. The CDR3 DNA reads as TGCGCCAGCAGCTCCGCCCCGGGACAGCCTTATGGCTACACCTTC.

The chain links TRBV7-2 to TRBJ1-1, with D possibly matching TRBD1 (6 bases). Trimming took 9 bases from V and 0 from J, leaving 11 bases between them. Germline CDR1 and CDR2: SGHTA and FQGNSA. This CDR3 spans 13 amino acids. The CDR3 nucleotides read TGTGCCAGTAAGGGACAAGTGAACACTGAAGCTTTCTTT. This sequence encodes CASKGQVNTEAFF.

This chain connects TRBV14 to TRBJ2-7; D may match TRBD1 or TRBD2 (6 bases each). CDR3 size: 18 residues. Germline assignment: CDR1 SGHDN and CDR2 FVKESK. V lost 0 bases and J 2 bases, leaving 20 bases between the germline ends. CDR3 in DNA: TGTGCCAGCAGCCAAGAAAAAACTTGGGGGGCCGTAACCTACGAGCAGTACTTC. As protein: CASSQEKTWGAVTYEQYF.

V and J are TRBV19 and TRBJ1-4; D gene ambiguous. V lost 6 bases and J 3 bases, leaving 11 bases between the germline ends. This CDR3 is 14 amino acids long. Germline values: CDR1 LNHDA, CDR2 SQIVND (reference sequence). CDR3 sequence: CASRVPGANEKLFF. DNA for the CDR3: TGTGCCAGTAGGGTCCCGGGCGCTAATGAAAAACTGTTTTTT.

This sequence joins TRBV7-9 and TRBJ2-1; 10 nucleotides match TRBD2. Losses at the gene ends were 2 bases for V and 8 bases for J; bases not matched to a gene: 6. The CDR3 covers 15 residues. Germline values: CDR1 SEHNR, CDR2 FQNEAQ (reference sequence). CDR3 amino acids: CASSLLAGVRDEQFF. Here the CDR3 DNA reads TGTGCCAGCAGCTTACTAGCGGGAGTGAGGGATGAGCAGTTCTTC.

V usage is TRBV28 and J usage is TRBJ2-5, with D perhaps matching TRBD2 (7 bases). The CDR3 is made up of 13 amino acids. Germline CDR1 is MDHEN and CDR2 is SYDVKM. The V end lost 5 bases, the J end lost 5 bases, and 12 bases lay between the germline ends. The CDR3 DNA reads TGTGCCAGCAGTCCACAGGGAGGGGAGACCCAGTACTTC. This translates into CASSPQGGETQYF.

This clone was found a few times. The rearrangement uses TRBV5-1 and TRBJ2-1; TRBD2 aligns across 7 bases. The CDR3 length is 18 residues. The V and J ends lost 0 bases and 3 bases, in that order; junction bases with no gene match: 12. CDR1 is SGHRS, CDR2 YFSETQ, per germline. CDR3 nucleotide sequence: TGCGCCAGCAGCTTGGATACTCGCGGGCGGGGGAACTACAATGAGCAGTTCTTC. Encoded protein: CASSLDTRGRGNYNEQFF.

The chain uses TRBV5-1 and TRBJ1-1; 9 bases match TRBD1. CDR3 length: 15 amino acids. Germline CDR1 and CDR2: SGHRS and YFSETQ. J lost 0 bases, V lost 1 base, and 1 base had no gene match. The CDR3 sequence: CASSLTGGMNTEAFF. In DNA form, the CDR3 reads TGCGCCAGCAGCTTGACAGGGGGCATGAACACTGAAGCTTTCTTT.

This chain joins TRBV6-5 and TRBJ2-6, with D unresolved. Trimming removed 2 bases at V and 1 base at J, with 9 bases between. This CDR3 comprises 16 residues. The germline CDR1 and CDR2 sequences are MNHEY and SVGAGI. CDR3 sequence: CASSYGVGSGANVLTF. CDR3 DNA: TGTGCCAGCAGTTACGGGGTAGGGTCTGGGGCCAACGTCCTGACTTTC.